The 30 T cell receptor beta chains below all came from one sample that was sequenced in a study of graft-versus-host responses after intestinal transplantation. Antigens of these TCRs are unknown. Some clones are missing from TCRdb's copy, which holds only in-frame ones; the method was immunoSEQ multiplex PCR. The data hold approximately 77,000 clones, with approximately 88% observed a single time. Sequencing used unstimulated CD4+ T cells sorted from spleen or lymph node cells, obtained before intestinal transplant. Receptors originate from a human donor who received an intestinal transplant.

V and J are TRBV28 and TRBJ1-2; D is possibly TRBD1 (6 bases). This CDR3 has 15 amino acids. Deletions cut 5 bases from V and 4 bases from J, with 17 bases between. The germline V gene encodes CDR1 MDHEN and CDR2 SYDVKM. The CDR3 DNA sequence: TGTGCCAGCAGTCCTCCCCCCGGCAGGGGCTATGGCTACACCTTC. Protein product: CASSPPPGRGYGYTF.

V and J are TRBV29-1 and TRBJ2-1, with TRBD2 identical over 8 bases. The CDR3 consists of 13 residues. Germline V CDR1 and CDR2: SQVTM, ANQGSEA. V shed 7 bases, J shed 10 bases, and the junction held 12 bases outside the gene matches. CDR3 residues: CSASSAGDYEQFF. In DNA form, the CDR3 reads TGCAGCGCCTCGTCAGCGGGAGATTACGAGCAGTTCTTC.

The chain has TRBV5-1 and TRBJ1-1, with 8 bases fitting TRBD1. CDR3 size: 15 residues. Germline V gives CDR1 SGHRS, CDR2 YFSETQ. The junction had 10 bases not matched to a gene; V was cut back by 5 bases and J by 4 bases. CDR3 sequence: CASSLTGTGATEAFF. DNA of the CDR3: TGCGCCAGCAGTTTAACCGGGACAGGAGCCACTGAAGCTTTCTTT. The full variable domain, with the rest looked up from reference TRBV5-1 and TRBJ1-1, is KAGVTQTPRYLIKTRGQQVTLSCSPISGHRSVSWYQQTPGQGLQFLFEYFSETQRNKGNFPGRFSGRQFSNSRSEMNVSTLELGDSALYLCASSLTGTGATEAFFGQGTRLTVV.

The CDR3 reads CSAAGRLNEKLFF. In DNA form, the CDR3 reads TGCAGCGCCGCGGGCCGACTTAATGAAAAACTGTTTTTT. The V call is TRBV29-1, the J call TRBJ1-4; D gene ambiguous. CDR1 is SQVTM and CDR2 is ANQGSEA in the germline V gene. This CDR3 has 13 amino acids. Trimming took off 7 bases at V and 4 bases at J, with 13 bases between the two ends.

The chain has TRBV5-4 and TRBJ2-2; TRBD1 might be the D (5 bases). Germline CDR1 reads SGHNT; CDR2 reads YYREEE (reference sequence). V was cut by 0 bases and J by 13 bases, with 19 bases left in between. CDR3 length equals 15 residues. CDR3 sequence: CASSLDQGGDLVLFF. DNA for the CDR3: TGTGCCAGCAGCTTGGATCAGGGTGGTGACCTGGTGCTGTTTTTT.

This chain links TRBV29-1 with TRBJ1-3; D gene ambiguous. The CDR3 loop spans 15 amino acids. The V end was cut by 0 bases, the J end by 4 bases, with 13 bases between. Germline loops: CDR1 SQVTM, CDR2 ANQGSEA. The CDR3 nucleotides are TGCAGCGTTGAAGATCCACTCTCAACGGGAAACACCATATATTTT. Protein sequence: CSVEDPLSTGNTIYF.

V is TRBV6-1 and J is TRBJ2-7; D may be TRBD1 (5 bases). Trimming took 2 bases from V and 5 from J, leaving 10 bases between them. The CDR3 is 13 residues long. Germline CDR1 and CDR2: MNHNS and SASEGT. The DNA of the CDR3 is TGTGCCAGCAGTGAATGGGGCAGAGACGAGCAGTACTTC. Protein: CASSEWGRDEQYF.

This clone has only one observation. The chain employs TRBV7-8 and TRBJ1-5; D gene uncertain. Between the trimmed V and J ends, which lost 5 bases and 2 bases, there was a span of 16 bases. Germline V gene sequence: CDR1 SGHVS, CDR2 FQNEAQ. CDR3 length: 16 residues. CDR3 residues: CASSPLRLVGNQPQHF. CDR3 nucleotide sequence: TGTGCCAGCAGCCCATTGAGGCTTGTGGGCAATCAGCCCCAGCATTTT.

This clone was recorded only once. CDR3 sequence (DNA): TGCGCCAGCAGCTTGACACTAGGGTCCACAGATACGCAGTATTTT. Translating it yields CASSLTLGSTDTQYF. V gene TRBV5-1 combines with J gene TRBJ2-3, with D maybe TRBD2 (5 bases). The CDR3 runs to 15 residues. The V end was cut by 1 base, the J end by 2 bases, with 11 bases between. Germline loops: CDR1 SGHRS, CDR2 YFSETQ.

V usage is TRBV11-1 and J usage is TRBJ2-3; TRBD2 aligns across 9 bases. In germline, CDR1 is SGHAT, CDR2 FQDESV (reference sequence). The CDR3 has 15 amino acids. V lost 0 bases to trimming and J lost 6 bases; unmatched junction nucleotides: 4. Here the CDR3 DNA reads TGTGCCAGCAGCTTAGCGACTAGCGGCGGGGATACGCAGTATTTT. Amino acids: CASSLATSGGDTQYF. The full variable domain, rest sourced from reference TRBV11-1 and TRBJ2-3, is EAEVAQSPRYKITEKSQAVAFWCDPISGHATLYWYRQILGQGPELLVQFQDESVVDDSQLPKDRFSAERLKGVDSTLKIQPAELGDSAMYLCASSLATSGGDTQYFGPGTRLTVL.

The chain couples TRBV10-2 to TRBJ2-3; possible D gene TRBD2, 6 bases. Germline V gives CDR1 WSHSY, CDR2 SAAADI. CDR3 size: 12 residues. V was clipped by 4 bases and J by 6 bases, with 8 bases between them. CDR3 sequence reads: CASSAGGDTQYF. In DNA form, the CDR3 reads TGCGCCAGCAGTGCTGGGGGGGATACGCAGTATTTT.

V and J are TRBV27 and TRBJ1-6; tentative D call: TRBD1 (5 bases). Germline V gives CDR1 MNHEY, CDR2 SMNVEV (reference sequence). CDR3 size: 15 residues. Deletions cut 3 bases from V and 9 bases from J, with 15 bases between. The CDR3 DNA is TGTGCCAGCAGTTTGGGTGGGGGGGTGGGTTCACCCCTCCACTTT. The encoded protein is CASSLGGGVGSPLHF.

The V gene is TRBV18, the J gene TRBJ2-1, with D unresolved. The V gene's germline CDR1 is KGHSH and CDR2 LQKENI. CDR3 length equals 15 residues. V gave up 2 bases and J gave up 0 bases, with 8 bases separating them. The CDR3 here is CASSPRSRSYNEQFF. Here the CDR3 DNA reads TGTGCCAGCTCACCAAGGAGCCGCTCCTACAATGAGCAGTTCTTC.

This chain joins TRBV2 and TRBJ1-5, with TRBD1 matching over 9 bases. V gave up 0 bases and J gave up 5 bases; unmatched junction bases: 2. The V gene's germline CDR1 is SNHLY and CDR2 FYNNEI. The CDR3 sequence is 15 residues long. CDR3 sequence (DNA): TGTGCCAGCAGTGAAGCGGGACAGGGATATCAGCCCCAGCATTTT. The encoded protein is CASSEAGQGYQPQHF.

The rearrangement uses TRBV5-1 and TRBJ2-2; 9 positions agree with TRBD2. The germline V gene has CDR1 SGHRS and CDR2 YFSETQ. The CDR3 is 14 residues long. The V gene end was trimmed by 4 bases and the J gene end by 7 bases; junction bases not matched to a gene: 5. CDR3 nucleotides: TGCGCCAGCAGCCGTAGCGGGGGCCTCGGGGAGCTGTTTTTT. Protein: CASSRSGGLGELFF.

The rearrangement joins TRBV28 to TRBJ2-3, with TRBD2 matching 14 bases. The CDR3 is made up of 18 amino acids. The trim removed 5 bases at V and 4 bases at J, leaving 11 bases unmatched. Per the germline V gene, CDR1 is MDHEN and CDR2 is SYDVKM. CDR3 in amino acids: CASSQPGLAGARADTQYF. DNA of the CDR3: TGTGCCAGCAGTCAACCGGGACTAGCGGGGGCGAGGGCAGATACGCAGTATTTT.

CDR3: CASSIDAYSSSEAFF. The CDR3 coding sequence is TGTGCCAGTAGTATAGATGCCTACAGTTCTTCTGAAGCTTTCTTT. J is TRBJ1-1 and V is TRBV19; D is uncertain. The CDR3 is 15 amino acids. Germline loops: CDR1 LNHDA, CDR2 SQIVND (reference sequence). The germline V and J ends were trimmed by 0 bases and 6 bases, with 14 bases remaining between them.

The rearrangement joins TRBV4-1 to TRBJ1-1, with TRBD1 as a possible D gene (6 bases). Per the germline V gene, CDR1 is MGHRA and CDR2 is YSYEKL. The CDR3 loop spans 14 amino acids. V lost 4 bases to trimming and J lost 5 bases, with 14 bases between them. The CDR3 DNA is TGCGCCAGCAGCCCGCATCTCAGGGGAACTGAAGCTTTCTTT. Residues: CASSPHLRGTEAFF.

The gene calls are TRBV15 and TRBJ2-2, with 10 bases that match TRBD2. Germline CDR1 is LNHNV and CDR2 is YYDKDF (reference sequence). CDR3 length equals 15 residues. V was pared by 5 bases and J by 6 bases, with 6 bases of the junction left unmatched. CDR3 sequence reads: CATSRLAGVAGELFF. The DNA for the CDR3 is TGTGCCACCAGCCGCCTAGCGGGAGTAGCCGGGGAGCTGTTTTTT.

This clone has more than one count but fewer than ten. The rearrangement joins TRBV29-1 to TRBJ2-3; a weak D match, TRBD1 (6 bases). This CDR3 comprises 16 residues. Per germline, CDR1 SQVTM and CDR2 ANQGSEA. The germline V and J ends were trimmed by 7 bases and 1 base, with 21 bases remaining between them. The CDR3 region is CSGDTGNDGRTDTQYF. The CDR3 nucleotides are TGCAGCGGGGACACAGGGAACGATGGCCGCACAGATACGCAGTATTTT.

V and J are TRBV28 and TRBJ2-3; 11 bases line up with TRBD2. Germline lookup yields CDR1 MDHEN and CDR2 SYDVKM. With V trimmed by 5 bases and J by 7 bases, 11 bases remained unmatched. The CDR3 totals 16 residues. The CDR3 region is CASSHQLAGVMNTQYF. CDR3 bases: TGTGCCAGCAGTCACCAACTAGCGGGAGTGATGAATACGCAGTATTTT.

The V call is TRBV9, the J call TRBJ2-5; tentative D call: TRBD1 (6 bases). Germline CDR1 SGDLS, CDR2 YYNGEE. The CDR3 is 16 amino acids. V lost 1 base and J lost 3, with 16 bases in between. The CDR3 loop reads CASSVSVRAGEETQYF. The DNA of the CDR3 is TGTGCCAGCAGCGTATCAGTGAGGGCAGGGGAAGAGACCCAGTACTTC.

Regarding this clone: The sample carries other DNA sequences with the same CDR3. This chain links TRBV19 with TRBJ1-1; TRBD1 matches at 9 bases. This CDR3 region has 15 residues. CDR1 LNHDA and CDR2 SQIVND come from the germline V gene (reference sequence). Unmatched junction bases numbered 2, after V lost 2 bases and J lost 1 base. CDR3 in amino acids: CASSIRGQGNTEAFF. In DNA form, the CDR3 reads TGTGCCAGTAGTATAAGGGGACAGGGGAACACTGAAGCTTTCTTT.

The count of this clone is one. The J gene is TRBJ2-3, the V gene TRBV28; D gene unclear. Germline loops: CDR1 MDHEN, CDR2 SYDVKM. The CDR3 loop spans 10 amino acids. V was trimmed by 11 bases and J by 2 bases, leaving 5 bases between them. The CDR3, as DNA: TGTGCCGGAGACACAGATACGCAGTATTTT. Residues: CAGDTDTQYF.

In its sample, this clone was seen once. The chain employs TRBV7-2 and TRBJ1-2; the match to TRBD1 covers 8 bases. Germline lookup yields CDR1 SGHTA and CDR2 FQGNSA. V lost 3 bases to trimming and J lost 7 bases; unmatched junction nucleotides: 13. The CDR3 runs to 16 residues. The CDR3 DNA is TGTGCCAGCAGCTTGAGAGACAGGGGCGCGCGAGGTGGCTACACCTTC. Translation gives CASSLRDRGARGGYTF.

The chain uses TRBV10-3 and TRBJ2-1, with 7 bases that match TRBD1. V trimming: 0 bases; J trimming: 4 bases; junction bases outside the gene matches: 6. The length of the CDR3 is 16 residues. Germline V gene lookup returns CDR1 ENHRY and CDR2 SYGVKD. CDR3 nucleotide sequence: TGTGCCATCAGTGAGTCGAAAGGGGGACAGTACAATGAGCAGTTCTTC. This gives the protein CAISESKGGQYNEQFF.

V usage is TRBV19 and J usage is TRBJ2-3; no definite D call. Trimming left V 3 bases short and J 6 bases short, with 7 bases between. Germline V gives CDR1 LNHDA, CDR2 SQIVND (reference sequence). This CDR3 contains 12 residues. In DNA, the CDR3 is TGTGCCAGTAGTATTTCCAGGGATACGCAGTATTTT. Translating gives CASSISRDTQYF. Full variable domain (remainder filled in from reference TRBV19 and TRBJ2-3): DGGITQSPKYLFRKEGQNVTLSCEQNLNHDAMYWYRQDPGQGLRLIYYSQIVNDFQKGDIAEGYSVSREKKESFPLTVTSAQKNPTAFYLCASSISRDTQYFGPGTRLTVL.

The chain employs TRBV28 and TRBJ1-5; D is unclear. V lost 4 bases, J lost 2 bases, and 6 bases lay in between. CDR1 is MDHEN and CDR2 is SYDVKM in the germline V gene. The CDR3 spans 13 residues. The CDR3: CASSWRGNQPQHF. The CDR3 nucleotides read TGTGCCAGCAGTTGGAGGGGCAATCAGCCCCAGCATTTT.

The genes are TRBV28 and TRBJ2-6, with TRBD1 identical over 8 bases. V dropped 5 bases and J dropped 4; count of bases not matched to a gene: 7. Germline CDR1 MDHEN, CDR2 SYDVKM. The CDR3 sequence is 16 residues long. The DNA of the CDR3 is TGTGCCAGCAGTATCCAGACAGGGGCCGGGGCCAACGTCCTGACTTTC. This translates into CASSIQTGAGANVLTF.

This chain connects TRBV11-2 to TRBJ2-2; 10 bases are a match to TRBD2. V was pared by 10 bases and J by 1 base, with 15 bases of the junction left unmatched. The germline V gene encodes CDR1 SGHAT and CDR2 FQNNGV. The CDR3 sequence is 18 residues long. The CDR3 sequence: CAIAQPRGLAENTGELFF. For the CDR3, the DNA is TGTGCCATCGCACAACCTAGAGGACTAGCGGAGAACACCGGGGAGCTGTTTTTT.